The 17 T cell receptor beta chains below come from one sample, sequenced in a study of identical twins. One entry per CDR3 protein results from TCRdb running MiXCR on the 5' RACE reads. The sample consists of hundreds of thousands of distinct CDR3 sequences, 9% to 15% of them appearing once. This sample also appeared in a second study, on yellow fever vaccine responses in identical twins.

Sequencing input: PBMCs. Receptors originate from a woman between 18 and 29 years old in good health.

The V and J genes are TRBV7-6 and TRBJ2-2; D gene uncertain. CDR1 is SGHVS and CDR2 is FNYEAQ in the germline V gene. V lost 3 bases, J lost 3 bases, and 11 bases lay in between. The CDR3 covers 15 residues. CDR3 sequence: CASSFFPSDTGELFF. DNA for the CDR3: TGTGCCAGCAGCTTTTTCCCTTCCGACACCGGGGAGCTGTTTTTT.

The table lists this clonotype with many counts. This chain links TRBV12-3 or TRBV12-4 with TRBJ2-3; D gene uncertain. V was trimmed by 5 bases and J by 2 bases, leaving 5 bases between them. This CDR3 is 12 amino acids long. The CDR3 is CASSVDTDTQYF. The CDR3 bases are TGTGCCAGCAGTGTTGACACAGATACGCAGTATTTT.

This clonotype occurred a few times. The rearrangement links TRBV7-8 to TRBJ2-7; a weak D match, TRBD1 (6 bases). Germline values: CDR1 SGHVS, CDR2 FQNEAQ. V was clipped by 4 bases and J by 7 bases, with 11 bases between them. The CDR3 consists of 12 residues. As DNA, the CDR3 is TGTGCCAGCAGCTACGTCAGGGGAGAGCAGTACGTC. Its translation is CASSYVRGEQYV.

The gene calls are TRBV12-3 or TRBV12-4 and TRBJ1-2, with 10 bases that match TRBD1. The CDR3 is 14 residues long. Trimming took 3 bases from V and 4 from J; bases not matched to a gene: 2. CDR3 residues: CASSFGDRGYGYTF. As DNA, the CDR3 is TGTGCCAGCAGTTTTGGGGACAGGGGCTATGGCTACACCTTC.

This clonotype was seen many times. The V gene is TRBV29-1, the J gene TRBJ1-1; D ambiguous. Germline lookup yields CDR1 SQVTM and CDR2 ANQGSEA. This CDR3 is built from 11 residues. V lost 2 bases and J lost 3, with 4 bases in between. CDR3 sequence reads: CSVESYTEAFF. CDR3 nucleotide sequence: TGCAGCGTTGAATCGTACACTGAAGCTTTCTTT.

This clonotype was counted at least ten times. The rearrangement uses TRBV29-1 and TRBJ2-1; 9 bases are shared with TRBD2. V shed 4 bases and J 3 bases; nucleotides not matched to a gene: 7. Germline V lookup: CDR1 SQVTM, CDR2 ANQGSEA. The CDR3 is 15 residues long. The CDR3 DNA reads as TGCAGCGTTGTGTGGCTAGCGGGGAACTACAATGAGCAGTTCTTC. Encoded protein: CSVVWLAGNYNEQFF.

This clonotype was counted between two and nine times. This chain links TRBV7-9 with TRBJ1-3; no definite D call. Germline V gene sequence: CDR1 SEHNR, CDR2 FQNEAQ (reference sequence). With 5 bases removed from V and 2 bases from J, the gap between germline ends came to 13 bases. The CDR3 contains 15 residues. Here the CDR3 DNA reads TGTGCCAGCAGCCCTCCACGCCTTCCTGGAAACACCATATATTTT. Its translation is CASSPPRLPGNTIYF.

Only a few counts were recorded for this clonotype. The chain carries TRBV9 and TRBJ2-2; 10 nucleotides match TRBD2. The CDR3 covers 17 residues. V shed 2 bases, J shed 7 bases, and the junction held 11 bases outside the gene matches. CDR1 SGDLS and CDR2 YYNGEE come from the germline V gene. For the CDR3, the DNA is TGTGCCAGCAGCGTCTCCCCGACTAGCGGGTTAGGCGGGGAGCTGTTTTTT. Its translation: CASSVSPTSGLGGELFF.

J is TRBJ2-1 and V is TRBV27, with 11 nucleotides matching TRBD2. J gave up 4 bases and V 3 bases, and 8 bases lay outside the gene matches. Germline values: CDR1 MNHEY, CDR2 SMNVEV (reference sequence). This CDR3 spans 17 amino acids. CDR3: CASSFYAGTSGYNEQFF. In DNA form, the CDR3 reads TGTGCCAGCAGTTTCTACGCCGGGACTAGCGGTTACAATGAGCAGTTCTTC.

The gene calls are TRBV5-6 and TRBJ2-2, with a weak D call TRBD1 (6 bases). V dropped 7 bases and J dropped 3 bases, with 16 bases sitting between them. The CDR3 contains 15 residues. Germline CDR1 and CDR2: SGHDT and YYEEEE. CDR3 in amino acids: CASEPQGFYTGELFF. The CDR3, as DNA: TGTGCCAGCGAACCACAGGGTTTCTACACCGGGGAGCTGTTTTTT.

The chain has TRBV5-1 and TRBJ1-1; TRBD1 might be the D (5 bases). CDR1 and CDR2 (germline): SGHRS, YFSETQ. The CDR3 spans 14 residues. V gave up 7 bases and J gave up 1 base, with 14 bases separating them. The CDR3 DNA sequence: TGCGCCAGCTTAAAGGGACCGGCGAACACTGAAGCTTTCTTT. Encoded protein: CASLKGPANTEAFF.

This clonotype has at least ten counts. The chain uses TRBV5-1 and TRBJ2-1; the match to TRBD2 covers 8 bases. J lost 2 bases, V lost 7 bases, and 2 bases had no gene match. This CDR3 has 13 residues. Germline CDR1 SGHRS, CDR2 YFSETQ. The CDR3 is CASARGAYNEQFF. CDR3 nucleotides: TGCGCCAGCGCGCGGGGGGCCTACAATGAGCAGTTCTTC.

This clonotype was seen a few times. The chain employs TRBV10-3 and TRBJ2-1, with 11 bases that match TRBD2. This CDR3 has 15 amino acids. V lost 2 bases, J lost 11 bases, and 8 bases stayed unmatched. The germline V gene encodes CDR1 ENHRY and CDR2 SYGVKD. As DNA, the CDR3 is TGTGCCATCAGTGAGGGGTTAGCGGGGGGGATTAAGCAGTTCTTC. This translates into CAISEGLAGGIKQFF.

The chain couples TRBV7-9 to TRBJ1-5; D unresolved. This CDR3 is 16 amino acids long. CDR1 SEHNR and CDR2 FQNEAQ come from the germline V gene (reference sequence). V was cut by 2 bases and J by 3 bases, with 14 bases left in between. CDR3 in DNA: TGTGCCAGCAGCTTATTTAGGGTAGCCTACAATCAGCCCCAGCATTTT. It encodes CASSLFRVAYNQPQHF.

This clonotype was detected only a few times. This chain joins TRBV5-8 and TRBJ1-1, with 8 positions matching TRBD1. From germline, CDR1 is SGHTS and CDR2 YDEGEE. The CDR3 is 15 amino acids. V lost 6 bases to trimming and J lost 2 bases; unmatched junction nucleotides: 9. The chain's CDR3 is CASTVTGGLNTEAFF. CDR3 DNA: TGTGCCAGCACCGTTACAGGGGGACTTAACACTGAAGCTTTCTTT.

This clonotype was counted only a few times. V and J are TRBV20-1 and TRBJ1-2; maybe TRBD1 (5 bases). The CDR3 length is 12 residues. Germline-derived CDR1 and CDR2 are DFQATT and SNEGSKA (reference sequence). This CDR3 is CSGGGGINGYTF. CDR3 bases: TGCAGCGGAGGCGGGGGGATCAATGGCTACACCTTC.

The rearrangement joins TRBV6-5 to TRBJ1-1, with 10 positions matching TRBD1. Germline V gene data show CDR1 as MNHEY and CDR2 as SVGAGI. CDR3 length equals 15 residues. The ends lost 4 bases at V and 3 bases at J; junction bases unmatched: 5. This chain's CDR3 is CASSSPDRGDTEAFF. DNA for the CDR3: TGTGCCAGCAGTTCCCCGGACAGGGGGGACACTGAAGCTTTCTTT.